This is a list of T cell receptor beta chains from one sample in a study of OX40 agonist ivuxolimab in advanced cancers. Measured with immunoSEQ multiplex PCR; TCRdb has only the in-frame clones, and not every one. There are about 68,000 clones in the sample; about 83% occur only once, and approximately 1.4% lies in the top ten. The source material was CD4+ or CD8+ T cells sorted from blood, sampled in a trial of the OX40 agonist ivuxolimab. The source is an adult with an advanced solid tumor such as melanoma, head and neck, liver or kidney cancer. Each CDR3 is given with its conserved first and last residue. Each record gives: CDR3 length, J gene, D gene, V gene, clone size, CDR3 protein, CDR3 DNA. A D gene is named only where the DNA matches it firmly. Some rows mark clone size as missing; the rest say once, few, many or name a class of expanded clone.

length: 12; J: TRBJ2-3; D: NA; V: TRBV7-7; size: NA; CDR3: CASSHGTDTQYF; DNA: TGTGCCAGCAGCCACGGCACAGATACGCAGTATTTT
length: 14; J: TRBJ1-3; D: NA; V: TRBV16; size: few; CDR3: CASSQSSRRNTIYF; DNA: TGTGCCAGCAGCCAATCCTCACGGCGAAACACCATATATTTT
length: 13; J: TRBJ2-1; D: NA; V: TRBV19; size: NA; CDR3: CASRKGGSNEQFF; DNA: TGTGCCAGTCGGAAGGGAGGCAGCAATGAGCAGTTCTTC
length: 14; J: TRBJ2-5; D: NA; V: TRBV15; size: NA; CDR3: CATSSDSPQETQYF; DNA: TGTGCCACCAGCTCGGACAGTCCACAAGAGACCCAGTACTTC
length: 13; J: TRBJ1-2; D: NA; V: TRBV5-1; size: NA; CDR3: CASSPWGESDYTF; DNA: TGCGCCAGCAGCCCCTGGGGGGAAAGTGACTACACCTTC
length: 15; J: TRBJ2-7; D: TRBD2; V: TRBV18; size: NA; CDR3: CASSPPAGGMYEQYF; DNA: TGTGCCAGCTCACCACCCGCCGGGGGGATGTACGAGCAGTACTTC
length: 16; J: TRBJ2-6; D: NA; V: TRBV6-5; size: NA; CDR3: CASSYPSRAGANVLTF; DNA: TGTGCCAGCAGTTACCCCTCTAGGGCTGGGGCCAACGTCCTGACTTTC
length: 12; J: TRBJ1-1; D: TRBD1; V: TRBV30; size: few; CDR3: CAWSSQGSRAFF; DNA: TGTGCCTGGAGTTCACAGGGGAGTAGGGCTTTCTTT
length: 14; J: TRBJ1-5; D: NA; V: TRBV5-8; size: NA; CDR3: CASSLSIRNQPQHF; DNA: TGTGCCAGCAGCTTGTCGATCCGTAATCAGCCCCAGCATTTT
length: 12; J: TRBJ1-2; D: NA; V: TRBV30; size: NA; CDR3: CAWSGGNYGYTF; DNA: TGTGCCTGGAGTGGGGGTAACTATGGCTACACCTTC
length: 16; J: TRBJ2-7; D: NA; V: TRBV28; size: NA; CDR3: CASSPAGLKRSYEQYF; DNA: TGTGCCAGCAGCCCCGCCGGCCTGAAACGCTCCTACGAGCAGTACTTC
length: 15; J: TRBJ2-1; D: TRBD1; V: TRBV5-4; size: NA; CDR3: CASSLSAGGGDEQFF; DNA: TGTGCCAGCAGCTTGTCGGCAGGGGGCGGTGATGAGCAGTTCTTC
length: 14; J: TRBJ2-5; D: NA; V: TRBV7-6; size: NA; CDR3: CASSPSAGRETQYF; DNA: TGTGCCAGCAGCCCGTCGGCGGGGCGAGAGACCCAGTACTTC
length: 14; J: TRBJ2-7; D: TRBD1; V: TRBV9; size: NA; CDR3: CASSGDRGLGEQYF; DNA: TGTGCCAGCAGCGGTGACAGGGGGCTGGGCGAGCAGTACTTC
length: 15; J: TRBJ2-7; D: NA; V: TRBV7-9; size: NA; CDR3: CASSLGSGHSYEQYF; DNA: TGTGCCAGCAGCTTAGGATCAGGGCACTCCTACGAGCAGTACTTC
length: 17; J: TRBJ2-1; D: NA; V: TRBV7-9; size: NA; CDR3: CASSQSGAGTRGNEQFF; DNA: TGTGCCAGCAGCCAGTCGGGGGCTGGGACAAGGGGCAATGAGCAGTTCTTC
length: 15; J: TRBJ2-6; D: NA; V: TRBV6-1; size: NA; CDR3: CASRERGTGANVLTF; DNA: TGTGCCAGCAGGGAAAGGGGAACTGGGGCCAACGTCCTGACTTTC
length: 15; J: TRBJ1-5; D: TRBD1; V: TRBV7-2; size: NA; CDR3: CASSLDRGTSKPQHF; DNA: TGTGCCAGCAGCTTGGACAGGGGTACGAGCAAGCCCCAGCATTTT
length: 14; J: TRBJ1-2; D: NA; V: TRBV2; size: NA; CDR3: CASSRGIANYGYTF; DNA: TGTGCCAGCAGTCGTGGGATCGCCAACTATGGCTACACCTTC
length: 16; J: TRBJ2-7; D: NA; V: TRBV10-3; size: NA; CDR3: CAIMEGSNPSSYEQYF; DNA: TGTGCCATCATGGAGGGCAGTAACCCTAGCTCCTACGAGCAGTACTTC
length: 16; J: TRBJ2-2; D: NA; V: TRBV25-1; size: NA; CDR3: CASSDTRLANTGELFF; DNA: TGTGCCAGCAGTGATACGAGGCTCGCGAACACCGGGGAGCTGTTTTTT
length: 15; J: TRBJ1-1; D: NA; V: TRBV19; size: NA; CDR3: CASSIVQGRRAEAFF; DNA: TGTGCCAGTAGTATTGTGCAGGGAAGGAGGGCTGAAGCTTTCTTT
length: 16; J: TRBJ1-5; D: NA; V: TRBV5-1; size: NA; CDR3: CASSLEAGMYDQPQHF; DNA: TGCGCCAGCAGCTTGGAGGCGGGTATGTACGATCAGCCCCAGCATTTT
length: 13; J: TRBJ1-1; D: TRBD1; V: TRBV19; size: few; CDR3: CASRGQGGNEAFF; DNA: TGTGCCAGCCGCGGACAGGGGGGGAATGAAGCTTTCTTT
length: 19; J: TRBJ2-2; D: NA; V: TRBV11-2; size: NA; CDR3: CASSSSPGQGIGNTGELFF; DNA: TGTGCCAGCAGCTCCTCCCCCGGGCAGGGGATAGGGAACACCGGGGAGCTGTTTTTT
length: 14; J: TRBJ1-1; D: NA; V: TRBV7-9; size: NA; CDR3: CASSAVGGNTEAFF; DNA: TGTGCCAGCAGCGCCGTGGGGGGGAACACTGAAGCTTTCTTT
length: 14; J: TRBJ1-4; D: TRBD1; V: TRBV6-1; size: NA; CDR3: CAIQGGQGWEKLFF; DNA: TGTGCCATACAAGGGGGACAGGGGTGGGAAAAACTGTTTTTT
length: 14; J: TRBJ1-6; D: NA; V: TRBV7-9; size: few; CDR3: CASTPGAYNSPLHF; DNA: TGTGCCAGCACCCCGGGGGCCTATAATTCACCCCTCCACTTT
length: 15; J: TRBJ1-1; D: NA; V: TRBV18; size: NA; CDR3: CASSPPSGPNTEAFF; DNA: TGTGCCAGCTCACCACCGTCGGGACCGAACACTGAAGCTTTCTTT
length: 19; J: TRBJ2-6; D: NA; V: TRBV21-1; size: NA; CDR3: CASSKEVEGQSSGANVLTF; DNA: TGTGCCAGCAGCAAGGAAGTGGAGGGACAGAGCTCTGGGGCCAACGTCCTGACTTTC
length: 16; J: TRBJ1-4; D: TRBD1; V: TRBV28; size: NA; CDR3: CASSLSGQGSNEKLFF; DNA: TGTGCCAGCAGTTTATCAGGACAGGGGTCAAATGAAAAACTGTTTTTT
length: 15; J: TRBJ1-6; D: NA; V: TRBV5-5; size: NA; CDR3: CASSLTGFLNSPLHF; DNA: TGTGCCAGCAGCTTGACAGGGTTTTTAAATTCACCCCTCCACTTT
length: 17; J: TRBJ1-3; D: NA; V: TRBV6-1; size: NA; CDR3: CASSEVPQGSSGNTIYF; DNA: TGTGCCAGCAGTGAAGTCCCCCAGGGGAGCTCTGGAAACACCATATATTTT